This TCR beta chain was captured in a study of response to subunit inactivated influenza vaccine. MiXCR, applied by TCRdb to the RT-PCR reads, yields one record per CDR3 protein. The sample yields about 520,000 distinct CDR3 sequences, around 9.9% seen once. The trim removed 5 bases at V and 3 bases at J, leaving 5 bases unmatched. CDR3 length equals 14 residues. The germline V gene encodes CDR1 SGHKS and CDR2 YYEKEE (reference sequence). The table lists this clonotype with many counts. The sample in question was PBMCs from blood, obtained more than 35 days after vaccination. The clonotype was recovered from a man over 45 who received an inactivated influenza vaccine. The chain couples TRBV5-5 to TRBJ2-7, with 10 positions matching TRBD1. The CDR3 DNA sequence: TGTGCCAGCAGTCCCGGGACAGGGGTCTACGAGCAGTACTTC. This gives the protein CASSPGTGVYEQYF.